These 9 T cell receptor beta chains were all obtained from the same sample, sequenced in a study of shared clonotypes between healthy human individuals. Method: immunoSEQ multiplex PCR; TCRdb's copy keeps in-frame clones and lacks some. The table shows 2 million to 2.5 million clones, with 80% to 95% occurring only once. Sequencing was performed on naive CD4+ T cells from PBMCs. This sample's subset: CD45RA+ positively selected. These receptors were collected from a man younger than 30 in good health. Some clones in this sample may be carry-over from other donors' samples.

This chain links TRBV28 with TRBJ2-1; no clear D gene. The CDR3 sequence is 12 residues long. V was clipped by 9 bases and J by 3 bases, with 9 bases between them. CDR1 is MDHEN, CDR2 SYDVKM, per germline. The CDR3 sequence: CASASYYNEQFF. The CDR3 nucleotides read TGTGCCAGTGCCAGTTACTACAATGAGCAGTTCTTC.

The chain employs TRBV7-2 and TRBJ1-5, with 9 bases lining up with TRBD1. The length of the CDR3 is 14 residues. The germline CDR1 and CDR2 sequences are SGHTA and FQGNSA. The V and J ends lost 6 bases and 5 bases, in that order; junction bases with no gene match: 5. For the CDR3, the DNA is TGTGCCAGCAGTCGGGACAGGGATGATCAGCCCCAGCATTTT. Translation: CASSRDRDDQPQHF.

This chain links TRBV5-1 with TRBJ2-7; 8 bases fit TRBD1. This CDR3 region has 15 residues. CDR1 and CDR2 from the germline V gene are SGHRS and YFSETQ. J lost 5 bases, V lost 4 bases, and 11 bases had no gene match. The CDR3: CASSVVRTGLHEQYF. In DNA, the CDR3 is TGCGCCAGCAGCGTGGTTCGGACAGGGCTACACGAGCAGTACTTC.

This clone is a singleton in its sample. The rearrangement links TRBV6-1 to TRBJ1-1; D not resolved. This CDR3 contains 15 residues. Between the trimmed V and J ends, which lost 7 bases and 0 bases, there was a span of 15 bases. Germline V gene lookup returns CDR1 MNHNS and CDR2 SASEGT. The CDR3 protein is CASIPLTFMNTEAFF. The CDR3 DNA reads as TGTGCCAGCATCCCTCTTACTTTTATGAACACTGAAGCTTTCTTT.

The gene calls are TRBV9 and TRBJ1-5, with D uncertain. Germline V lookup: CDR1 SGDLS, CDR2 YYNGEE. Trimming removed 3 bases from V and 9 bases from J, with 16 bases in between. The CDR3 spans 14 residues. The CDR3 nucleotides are TGTGCCAGCAGCGGCCAAGAGTATTCGCCGCCCCAGCATTTT. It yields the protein CASSGQEYSPPQHF.

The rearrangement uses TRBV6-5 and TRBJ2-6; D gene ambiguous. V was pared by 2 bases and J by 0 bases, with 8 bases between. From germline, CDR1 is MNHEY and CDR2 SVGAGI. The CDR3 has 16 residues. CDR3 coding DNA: TGTGCCAGCAGTTACGTGCGGTCCTCTGGGGCCAACGTCCTGACTTTC. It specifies CASSYVRSSGANVLTF.

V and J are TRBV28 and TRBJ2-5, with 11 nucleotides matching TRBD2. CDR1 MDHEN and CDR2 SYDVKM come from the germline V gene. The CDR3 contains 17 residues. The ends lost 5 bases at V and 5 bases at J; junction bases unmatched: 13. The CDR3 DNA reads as TGTGCCAGCAGTCAACCTAGCGGGAGGCATTTAGGGGAGACCCAGTACTTC. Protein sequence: CASSQPSGRHLGETQYF.

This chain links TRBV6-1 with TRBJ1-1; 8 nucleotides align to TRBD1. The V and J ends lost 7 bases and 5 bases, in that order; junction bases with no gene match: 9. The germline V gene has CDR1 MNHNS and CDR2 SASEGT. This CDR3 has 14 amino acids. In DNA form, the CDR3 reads TGTGCCAGCACCAAAACAGGGGGTGTAACTGAAGCTTTCTTT. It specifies CASTKTGGVTEAFF.

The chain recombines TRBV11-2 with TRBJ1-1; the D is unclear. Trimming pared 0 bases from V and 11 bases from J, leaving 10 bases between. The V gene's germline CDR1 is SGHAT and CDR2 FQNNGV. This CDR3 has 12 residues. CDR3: CASSLDPVWAFF. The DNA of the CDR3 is TGTGCCAGCAGCTTAGATCCGGTATGGGCTTTCTTT.